These 9 T cell receptor beta chains were sequenced from one sample in a study of blood T cell repertoires in COVID-19 (dated by TCRdb to the early 2020s). The library came from the immunoSEQ multiplex PCR assay. The immuneACCESS repertoire file appears here via TCRdb, limited to in-frame rearrangements. These files lack a portion of the clones; in checked studies, under half of the deficit traces to unresolved V genes, and the cause of the others is not known. Here the sample has about 260,000 clones; 75% to 95% occur a single time. Of the sample, 2% to 3% is held by the ten largest clones. Sequencing used peripheral blood. These receptors all stem from a person in their late teens or twenties with COVID-19, enrolled during active disease.

V gene TRBV29-1 combines with J gene TRBJ2-1; 13 nucleotides line up with TRBD2. Germline assignment: CDR1 SQVTM and CDR2 ANQGSEA. J lost 3 bases, V lost 6 bases, and 5 bases had no gene match. The CDR3 is 15 amino acids. The CDR3 region has the DNA TGCAGCGTGGGGGGACTAGCGGGGAGCTACAATGAGCAGTTCTTC. Encoded protein: CSVGGLAGSYNEQFF.

V is TRBV6-5 and J is TRBJ2-2, with 14 positions matching TRBD2. Germline values: CDR1 MNHEY, CDR2 SVGAGI. The CDR3 length is 15 residues. Germline trimming cut 6 bases from V and 6 bases from J; bases unmatched to any gene: 3. The CDR3 loop reads CASRRTSGRPGELFF. DNA of the CDR3: TGTGCCAGCAGGCGGACTAGCGGGAGGCCCGGGGAGCTGTTTTTT.

The chain is built from TRBV3-1 (or the pseudogene TRBV3-2) and TRBJ2-5; D not resolved. The germline V gene has CDR1 LGHDT and CDR2 YNNKEL (reference sequence). Deletions cut 1 base from V and 3 bases from J, with 9 bases between. The CDR3 runs to 14 residues. The CDR3 protein is CASSQATVKETQYF. In nucleotides, the CDR3 is TGTGCCAGCAGCCAAGCCACTGTCAAAGAGACCCAGTACTTC.

A single count supports this clone. The chain links TRBV27 to TRBJ2-1; 8 nucleotides line up with TRBD2. V shed 10 bases and J 7 bases; nucleotides not matched to a gene: 9. The CDR3 extends over 13 amino acids. CDR1 MNHEY and CDR2 SMNVEV come from the germline V gene (reference sequence). The CDR3 region is CAIRRGALNEQFF. The CDR3 bases are TGTGCCATCAGGCGGGGGGCGCTTAATGAGCAGTTCTTC.

The V and J genes are TRBV23-1 and TRBJ2-5; TRBD1 aligns across 7 bases. TRBV23-1 is recorded as an ORF, its role being uncertain. CDR3 length: 14 residues. The J segment lost 8 bases and the V segment lost 3 bases, leaving 9 bases of the junction unmatched. The CDR3 sequence: CASSQERGPYTQYF. Written as DNA, the CDR3 is TGCGCCAGCAGTCAGGAAAGGGGGCCGTATACCCAGTACTTC.

This chain uses TRBV2 with TRBJ1-4, with a possible D match to TRBD1 (6 bases). The length of the CDR3 is 14 residues. Germline loops: CDR1 SNHLY, CDR2 FYNNEI. Trimming took 8 bases from V and 3 from J, leaving 13 bases between them. The CDR3 spells CASGQQLANEKLFF. CDR3 nucleotides: TGTGCCAGCGGACAGCAGCTTGCTAATGAAAAACTGTTTTTT. The complete variable domain, with remaining parts taken from reference TRBV2 and TRBJ1-4, reads EPEVTQTPSHQVTQMGQEVILRCVPISNHLYFYWYRQILGQKVEFLVSFYNNEISEKSEIFDDQFSVERPDGSNFTLKIRSTKLEDSAMYFCASGQQLANEKLFFGSGTQLSVL.

This chain uses TRBV16 with TRBJ2-1; TRBD1 is a possible D gene (5 bases). Trimming left V 4 bases short and J 5 bases short, with 6 bases between. Germline V gene lookup returns CDR1 KGHSY and CDR2 FQNENV. CDR3 length: 12 amino acids. The CDR3: CASSLGDNEQFF. The CDR3 nucleotides are TGTGCCAGCAGCCTAGGGGACAATGAGCAGTTCTTC.

The J gene is TRBJ2-1, the V gene TRBV5-1; 11 positions agree with TRBD2. Per the germline V gene, CDR1 is SGHRS and CDR2 is YFSETQ. CDR3 size: 16 residues. Trimming took 4 bases from V and 8 from J; bases not matched to a gene: 11. CDR3 nucleotide sequence: TGCGCCAGCAGCCCCCCACTAGCGGGAGTTAAAGATGAGCAGTTCTTC. The encoded protein is CASSPPLAGVKDEQFF.

The chain combines TRBV7-9 with TRBJ2-1; D gene ambiguous. Germline CDR1 and CDR2: SEHNR and FQNEAQ (reference sequence). The CDR3 is 13 residues long. With 1 base removed from V and 3 bases from J, the gap between germline ends came to 4 bases. Here the CDR3 reads CASSLELYNEQFF. The CDR3 DNA reads TGTGCCAGCAGCTTAGAACTCTACAATGAGCAGTTCTTC.